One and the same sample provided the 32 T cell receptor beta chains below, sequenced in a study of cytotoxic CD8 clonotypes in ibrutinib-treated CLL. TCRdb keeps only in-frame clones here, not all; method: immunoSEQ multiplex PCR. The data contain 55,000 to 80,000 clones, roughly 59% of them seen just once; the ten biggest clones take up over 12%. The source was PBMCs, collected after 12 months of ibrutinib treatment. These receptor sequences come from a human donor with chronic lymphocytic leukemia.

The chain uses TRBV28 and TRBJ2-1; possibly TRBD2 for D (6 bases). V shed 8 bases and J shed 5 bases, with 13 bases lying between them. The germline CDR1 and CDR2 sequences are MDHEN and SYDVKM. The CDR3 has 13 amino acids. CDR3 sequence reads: CASLRSGDNEQFF. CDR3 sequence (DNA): TGTGCCAGCTTAAGATCGGGAGACAATGAGCAGTTCTTC.

This chain's CDR3 is CASSLVTSGTYEQYF. CDR3 nucleotides: TGTGCCAGCAGCTTAGTGACTAGCGGGACCTACGAGCAGTACTTC. The genes are TRBV7-2 and TRBJ2-7; 11 positions agree with TRBD2. After removal of 1 base from V and 2 bases from J, the junction contained 1 base not matched to a gene. There are 15 residues in the CDR3. Germline V CDR1 and CDR2: SGHTA, FQGNSA.

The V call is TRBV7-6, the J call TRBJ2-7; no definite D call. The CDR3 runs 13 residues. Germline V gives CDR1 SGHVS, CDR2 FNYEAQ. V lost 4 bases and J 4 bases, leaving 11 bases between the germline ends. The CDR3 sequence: CASSSRLSYEQYF. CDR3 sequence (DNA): TGTGCCAGCAGCTCCCGGCTTAGTTACGAGCAGTACTTC.

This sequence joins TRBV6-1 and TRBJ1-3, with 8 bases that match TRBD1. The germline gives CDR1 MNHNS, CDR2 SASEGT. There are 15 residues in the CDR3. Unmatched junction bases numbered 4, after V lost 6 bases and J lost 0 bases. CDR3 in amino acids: CASSRQGISGNTIYF. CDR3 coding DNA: TGTGCCAGCAGCCGACAGGGGATCTCTGGAAACACCATATATTTT.

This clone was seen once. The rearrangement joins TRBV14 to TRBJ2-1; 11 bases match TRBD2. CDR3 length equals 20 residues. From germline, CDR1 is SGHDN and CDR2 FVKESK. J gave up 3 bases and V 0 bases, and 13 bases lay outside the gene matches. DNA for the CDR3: TGTGCCAGCAGCCAAGATTGGGTACTAGCGGGAGTATGGCACTACAATGAGCAGTTCTTC. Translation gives CASSQDWVLAGVWHYNEQFF.

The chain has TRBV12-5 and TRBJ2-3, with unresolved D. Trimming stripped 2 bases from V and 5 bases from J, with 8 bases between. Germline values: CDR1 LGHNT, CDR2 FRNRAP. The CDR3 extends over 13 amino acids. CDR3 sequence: CASGLTPGDTQYF. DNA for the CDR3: TGTGCTAGTGGTTTGACTCCGGGAGATACGCAGTATTTT.

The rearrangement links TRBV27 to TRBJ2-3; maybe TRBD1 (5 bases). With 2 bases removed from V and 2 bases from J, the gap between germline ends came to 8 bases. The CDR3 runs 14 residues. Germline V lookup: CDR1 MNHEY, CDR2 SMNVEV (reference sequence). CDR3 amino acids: CASSLADNTDTQYF. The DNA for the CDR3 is TGTGCCAGCAGTTTAGCGGACAACACAGATACGCAGTATTTT.

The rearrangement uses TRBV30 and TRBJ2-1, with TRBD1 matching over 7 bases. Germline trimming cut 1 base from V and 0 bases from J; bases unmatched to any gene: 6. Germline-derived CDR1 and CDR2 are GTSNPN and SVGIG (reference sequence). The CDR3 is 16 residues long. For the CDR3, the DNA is TGTGCCTGGAGTGGACAGGGTACCTTCTCCTACAATGAGCAGTTCTTC. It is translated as CAWSGQGTFSYNEQFF.

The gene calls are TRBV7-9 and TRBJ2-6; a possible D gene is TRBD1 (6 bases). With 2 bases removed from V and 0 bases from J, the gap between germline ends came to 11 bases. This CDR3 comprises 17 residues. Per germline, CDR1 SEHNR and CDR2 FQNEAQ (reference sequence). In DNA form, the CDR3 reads TGTGCCAGCAGCTTAAGGGGGTCCGCCTCTGGGGCCAACGTCCTGACTTTC. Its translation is CASSLRGSASGANVLTF.

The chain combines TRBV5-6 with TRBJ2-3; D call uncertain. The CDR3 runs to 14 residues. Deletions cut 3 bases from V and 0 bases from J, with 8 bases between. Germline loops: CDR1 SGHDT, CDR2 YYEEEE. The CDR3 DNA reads TGTGCCAGCAGCTCCCGTGCCAGCACAGATACGCAGTATTTT. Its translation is CASSSRASTDTQYF.

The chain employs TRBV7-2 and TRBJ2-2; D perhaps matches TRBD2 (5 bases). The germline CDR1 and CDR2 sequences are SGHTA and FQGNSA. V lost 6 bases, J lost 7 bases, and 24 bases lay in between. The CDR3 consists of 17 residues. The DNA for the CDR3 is TGTGCCAGCAGTCCCTCGGCGGGCGGGCGAGCCCACGGGGAGCTGTTTTTT. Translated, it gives CASSPSAGGRAHGELFF.

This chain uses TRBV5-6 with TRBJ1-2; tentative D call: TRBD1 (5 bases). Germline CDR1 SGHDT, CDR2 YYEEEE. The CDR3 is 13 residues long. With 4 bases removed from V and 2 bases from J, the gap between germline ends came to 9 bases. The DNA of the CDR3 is TGTGCCAGCAGCCGGGGGAGAAACTATGGCTACACCTTC. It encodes CASSRGRNYGYTF. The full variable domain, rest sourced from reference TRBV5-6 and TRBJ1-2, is DAGVTQSPTHLIKTRGQQVTLRCSPKSGHDTVSWYQQALGQGPQFIFQYYEEEERQRGNFPDRFSGHQFPNYSSELNVNALLLGDSALYLCASSRGRNYGYTFGSGTRLTVV.

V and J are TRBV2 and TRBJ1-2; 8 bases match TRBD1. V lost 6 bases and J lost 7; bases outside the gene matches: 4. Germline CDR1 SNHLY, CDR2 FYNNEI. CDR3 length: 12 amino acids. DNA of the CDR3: TGTGCCAGCAGGCAGGGGGCGCGTGGCTACACCTTC. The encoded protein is CASRQGARGYTF.

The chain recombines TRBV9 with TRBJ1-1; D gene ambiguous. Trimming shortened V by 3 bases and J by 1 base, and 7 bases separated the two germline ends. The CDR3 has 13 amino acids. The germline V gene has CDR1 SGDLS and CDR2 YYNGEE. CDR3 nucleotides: TGTGCCAGCAGCGATCCAGCGAACACTGAAGCTTTCTTT. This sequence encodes CASSDPANTEAFF.

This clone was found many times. The CDR3 DNA reads TGTGCCAGTAGTACCCCAGCAGGACTAGTCACAGATACGCAGTATTTT. This encodes CASSTPAGLVTDTQYF. V and J are TRBV19 and TRBJ2-3; TRBD2 matches 7 bases. Germline-derived CDR1 and CDR2 are LNHDA and SQIVND (reference sequence). There are 16 residues in the CDR3. After removal of 4 bases from V and 2 bases from J, the junction contained 9 bases not matched to a gene.

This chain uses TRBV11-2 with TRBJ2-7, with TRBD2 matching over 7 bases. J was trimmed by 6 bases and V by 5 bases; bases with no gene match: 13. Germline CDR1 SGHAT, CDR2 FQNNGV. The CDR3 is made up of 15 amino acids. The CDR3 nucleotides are TGTGCCAGCAGCCCAGCGGGCCGGGGCGGGGGCGAGCAGTACGTC. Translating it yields CASSPAGRGGGEQYV.

The CDR3 nucleotides read TGTGCCAGCACTAGCGGGGGGGCCGCGACAGATACGCAGTATTTT. Its protein is CASTSGGAATDTQYF. The V gene is TRBV2, the J gene TRBJ2-3, with 12 nucleotides matching TRBD2. The CDR3 is made up of 15 amino acids. V lost 7 bases and J lost 3; bases outside the gene matches: 5. Germline CDR1 reads SNHLY; CDR2 reads FYNNEI.

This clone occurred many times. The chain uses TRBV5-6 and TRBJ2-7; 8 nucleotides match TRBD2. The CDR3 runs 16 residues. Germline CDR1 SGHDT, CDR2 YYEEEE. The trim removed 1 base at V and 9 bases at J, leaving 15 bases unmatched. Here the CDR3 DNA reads TGTGCCAGCAGCTTGCGCGGGGGGCTACTACTACGAGTGCAGTACGTC. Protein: CASSLRGGLLLRVQYV.

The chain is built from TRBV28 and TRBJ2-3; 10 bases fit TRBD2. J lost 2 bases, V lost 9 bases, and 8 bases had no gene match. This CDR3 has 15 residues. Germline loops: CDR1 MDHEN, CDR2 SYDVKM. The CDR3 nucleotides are TGTGCCAGTCAGACTAGCGGGCCCTCCACAGATACGCAGTATTTT. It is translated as CASQTSGPSTDTQYF.

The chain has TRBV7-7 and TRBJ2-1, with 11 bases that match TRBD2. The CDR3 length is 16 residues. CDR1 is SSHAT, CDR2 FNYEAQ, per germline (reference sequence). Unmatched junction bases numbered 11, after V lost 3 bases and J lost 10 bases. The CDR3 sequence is CASSFPPSGGLGEQFF. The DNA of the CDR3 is TGTGCCAGCAGCTTCCCTCCTAGCGGGGGGCTAGGGGAGCAGTTCTTC.

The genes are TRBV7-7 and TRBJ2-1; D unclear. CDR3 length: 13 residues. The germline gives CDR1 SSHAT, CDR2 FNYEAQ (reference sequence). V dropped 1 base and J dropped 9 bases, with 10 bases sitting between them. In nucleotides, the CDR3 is TGTGCCAGCAGCTTAGTTCCGGGCAGTGAGCAGTTCTTC. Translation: CASSLVPGSEQFF. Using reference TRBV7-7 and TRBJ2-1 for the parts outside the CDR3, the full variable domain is GAGVSQSPRYKVTKRGQDVTLRCDPISSHATLYWYQQALGQGPEFLTYFNYEAQPDKSGLPSDRFSAERPEGSISTLTIQRTEQRDSAMYRCASSLVPGSEQFFGPGTRLTVL.

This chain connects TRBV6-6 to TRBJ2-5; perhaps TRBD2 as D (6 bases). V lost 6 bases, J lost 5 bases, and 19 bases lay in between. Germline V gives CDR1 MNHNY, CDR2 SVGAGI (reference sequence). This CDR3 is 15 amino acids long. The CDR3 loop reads CASSPTGGDKETQYF. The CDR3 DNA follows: TGTGCCAGCAGCCCTACAGGAGGGGATAAGGAGACCCAGTACTTC.

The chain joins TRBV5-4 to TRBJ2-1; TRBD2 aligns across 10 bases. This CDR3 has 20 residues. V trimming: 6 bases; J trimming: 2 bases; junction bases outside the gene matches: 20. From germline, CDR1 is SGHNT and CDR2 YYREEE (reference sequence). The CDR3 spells CASKTGLTPRTSGAYNEQFF. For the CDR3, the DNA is TGTGCCAGCAAGACCGGGTTAACGCCTAGGACTAGCGGAGCCTACAATGAGCAGTTCTTC.

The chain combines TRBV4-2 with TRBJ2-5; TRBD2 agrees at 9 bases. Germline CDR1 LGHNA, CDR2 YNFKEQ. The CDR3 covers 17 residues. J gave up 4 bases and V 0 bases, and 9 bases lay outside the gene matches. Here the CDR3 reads CASSQDYRRGGRETQYF. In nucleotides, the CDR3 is TGTGCCAGCAGCCAAGATTATCGGCGGGGGGGCCGAGAGACCCAGTACTTC.

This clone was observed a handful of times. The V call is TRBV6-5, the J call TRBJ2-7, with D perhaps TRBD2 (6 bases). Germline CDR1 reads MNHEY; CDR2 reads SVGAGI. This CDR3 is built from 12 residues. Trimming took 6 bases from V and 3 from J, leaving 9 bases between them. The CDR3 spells CASSMEGYEQYV. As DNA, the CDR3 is TGTGCCAGCAGCATGGAGGGCTACGAGCAGTACGTC.

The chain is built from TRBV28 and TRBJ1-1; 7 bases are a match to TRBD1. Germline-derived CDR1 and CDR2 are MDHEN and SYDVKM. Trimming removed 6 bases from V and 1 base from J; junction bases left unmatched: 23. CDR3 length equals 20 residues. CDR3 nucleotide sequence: TGTGCCAGCAGCTGGAGGACAGGTCTTACCACAAGGGGGGAGAACACTGAAGCTTTCTTT. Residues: CASSWRTGLTTRGENTEAFF.

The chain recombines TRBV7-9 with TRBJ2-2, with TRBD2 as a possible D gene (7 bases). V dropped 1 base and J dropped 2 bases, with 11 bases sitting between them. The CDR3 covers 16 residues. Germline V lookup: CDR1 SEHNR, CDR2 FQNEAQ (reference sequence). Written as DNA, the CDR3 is TGTGCCAGCAGCTTAGGTCGGGGGGCCAACACCGGGGAGCTGTTTTTT. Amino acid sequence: CASSLGRGANTGELFF.

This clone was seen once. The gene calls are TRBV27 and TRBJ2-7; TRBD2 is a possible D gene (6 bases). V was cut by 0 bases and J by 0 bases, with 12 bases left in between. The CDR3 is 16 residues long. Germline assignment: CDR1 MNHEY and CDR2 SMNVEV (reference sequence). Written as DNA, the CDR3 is TGTGCCAGCAGTTTATCGAGTACTAGCAACTCCTACGAGCAGTACTTC. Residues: CASSLSSTSNSYEQYF.

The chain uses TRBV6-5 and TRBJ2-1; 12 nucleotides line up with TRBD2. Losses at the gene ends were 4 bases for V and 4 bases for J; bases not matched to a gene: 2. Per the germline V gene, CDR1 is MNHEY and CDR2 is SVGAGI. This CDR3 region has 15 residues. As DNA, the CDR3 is TGTGCCAGCAGTTCTAGCGGGGGGGCTTACAATGAGCAGTTCTTC. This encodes CASSSSGGAYNEQFF.

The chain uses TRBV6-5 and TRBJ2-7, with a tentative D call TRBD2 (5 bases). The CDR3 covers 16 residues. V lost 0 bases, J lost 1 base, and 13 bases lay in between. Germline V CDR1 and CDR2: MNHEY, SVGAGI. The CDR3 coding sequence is TGTGCCAGCAGTTACTCGAGAAGCGGAGGTTCCTACGAGCAGTACTTC. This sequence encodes CASSYSRSGGSYEQYF.

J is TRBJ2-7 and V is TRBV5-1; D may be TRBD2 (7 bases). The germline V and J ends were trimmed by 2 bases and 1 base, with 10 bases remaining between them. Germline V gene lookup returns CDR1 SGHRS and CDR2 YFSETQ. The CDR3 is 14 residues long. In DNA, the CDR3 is TGCGCCAGCAGCTTCAGGGGAGGGTCCTACGAGCAGTACTTC. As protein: CASSFRGGSYEQYF.

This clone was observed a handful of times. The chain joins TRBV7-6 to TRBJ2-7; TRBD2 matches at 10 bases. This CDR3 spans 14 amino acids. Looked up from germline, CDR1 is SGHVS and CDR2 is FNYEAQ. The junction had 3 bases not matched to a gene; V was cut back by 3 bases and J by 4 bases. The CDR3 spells CASSLGLAPYEQYF. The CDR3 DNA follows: TGTGCCAGCAGCTTGGGACTAGCGCCTTACGAGCAGTACTTC. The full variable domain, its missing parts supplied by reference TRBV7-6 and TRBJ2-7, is GAGVSQSPRYKVTKRGQDVALRCDPISGHVSLYWYRQALGQGPEFLTYFNYEAQQDKSGLPNDRFSAERPEGSISTLTIQRTEQRDSAMYRCASSLGLAPYEQYFGPGTRLTVT.